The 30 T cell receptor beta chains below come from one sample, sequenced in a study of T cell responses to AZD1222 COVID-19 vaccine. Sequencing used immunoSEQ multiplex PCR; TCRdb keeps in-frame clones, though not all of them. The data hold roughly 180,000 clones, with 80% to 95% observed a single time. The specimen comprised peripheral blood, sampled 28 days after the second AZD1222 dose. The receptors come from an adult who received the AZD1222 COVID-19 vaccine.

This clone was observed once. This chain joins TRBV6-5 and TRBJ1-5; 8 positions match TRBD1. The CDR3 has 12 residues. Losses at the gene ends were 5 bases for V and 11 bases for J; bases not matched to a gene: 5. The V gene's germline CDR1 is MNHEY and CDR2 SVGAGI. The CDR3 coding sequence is TGTGCCAGCAGTCCGACAGGGGAGTCCCAGCATTTT. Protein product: CASSPTGESQHF.

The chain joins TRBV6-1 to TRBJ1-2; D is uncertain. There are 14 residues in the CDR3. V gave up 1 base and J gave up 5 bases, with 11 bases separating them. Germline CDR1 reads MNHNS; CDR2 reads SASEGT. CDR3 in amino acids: CASSEDSPMYGYTF. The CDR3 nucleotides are TGTGCCAGCAGTGAAGATTCTCCGATGTATGGCTACACCTTC.

The CDR3 DNA sequence: TGTGCCAGCAGCCCGTCCTCGAACACTGAAGCTTTCTTT. This gives the protein CASSPSSNTEAFF. V and J are TRBV5-6 and TRBJ1-1; D not resolved. There are 13 residues in the CDR3. The ends were cut back, 4 bases at V and 1 base at J, with 8 bases in the middle. Per the germline V gene, CDR1 is SGHDT and CDR2 is YYEEEE.

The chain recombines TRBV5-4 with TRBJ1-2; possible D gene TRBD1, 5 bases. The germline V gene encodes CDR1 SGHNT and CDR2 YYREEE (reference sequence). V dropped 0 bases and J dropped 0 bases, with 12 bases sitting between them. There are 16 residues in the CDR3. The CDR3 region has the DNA TGTGCCAGCAGCTTGGGCAGGGATTCGTCTAACTATGGCTACACCTTC. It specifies CASSLGRDSSNYGYTF.

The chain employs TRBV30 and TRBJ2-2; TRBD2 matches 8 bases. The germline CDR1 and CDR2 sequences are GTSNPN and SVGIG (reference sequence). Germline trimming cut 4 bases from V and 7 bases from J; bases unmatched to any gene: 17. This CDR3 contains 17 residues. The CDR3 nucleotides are TGTGCCTGGAAGGAGTGGGTAATAGCGGGATCTAGCGGGGAGCTGTTTTTT. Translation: CAWKEWVIAGSSGELFF.

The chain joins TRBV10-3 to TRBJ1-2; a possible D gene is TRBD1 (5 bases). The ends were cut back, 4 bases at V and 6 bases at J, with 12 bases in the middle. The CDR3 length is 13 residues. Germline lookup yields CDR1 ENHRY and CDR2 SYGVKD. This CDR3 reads CAISAPGTNGYTF. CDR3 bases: TGTGCCATCAGTGCCCCTGGGACCAATGGCTACACCTTC.

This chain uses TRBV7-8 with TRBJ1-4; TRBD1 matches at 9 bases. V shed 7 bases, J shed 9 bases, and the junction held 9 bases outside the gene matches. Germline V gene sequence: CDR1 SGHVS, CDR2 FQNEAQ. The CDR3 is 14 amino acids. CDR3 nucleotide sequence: TGTGCCAGCAACTTCGGGACAGGGTCGCAAAAACTGTTTTTT. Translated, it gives CASNFGTGSQKLFF.

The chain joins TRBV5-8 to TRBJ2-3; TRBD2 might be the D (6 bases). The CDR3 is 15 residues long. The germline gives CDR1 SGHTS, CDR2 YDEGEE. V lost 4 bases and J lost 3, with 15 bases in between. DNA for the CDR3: TGTGCCAGCAGCCGCTCGACTAGGGGAACAGATACGCAGTATTTT. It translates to CASSRSTRGTDTQYF.

DNA for the CDR3: TGTGCCAGCAGTTACGGAGGTAACTCTGGAAACACCATATATTTT. As protein: CASSYGGNSGNTIYF. The gene calls are TRBV6-6 and TRBJ1-3; D is undetermined. Trimming cost V 2 bases and J 0 bases, with 8 bases left between them. CDR3 size: 15 residues. Germline V CDR1 and CDR2: MNHNY, SVGAGI (reference sequence).

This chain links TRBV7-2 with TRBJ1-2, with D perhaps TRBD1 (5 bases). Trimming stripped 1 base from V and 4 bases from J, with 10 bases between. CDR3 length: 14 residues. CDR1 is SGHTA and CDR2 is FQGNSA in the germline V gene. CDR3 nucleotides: TGTGCCAGCAGCTTAGAACCAGGGCCCTATGGCTACACCTTC. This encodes CASSLEPGPYGYTF.

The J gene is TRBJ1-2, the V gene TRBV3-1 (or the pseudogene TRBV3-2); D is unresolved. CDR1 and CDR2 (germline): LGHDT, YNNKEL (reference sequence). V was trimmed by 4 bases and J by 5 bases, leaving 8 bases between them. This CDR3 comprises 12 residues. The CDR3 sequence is CASSLSSYGYTF. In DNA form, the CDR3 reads TGTGCCAGCAGCCTTTCTTCGTATGGCTACACCTTC.

CDR3 in amino acids: CASMDSLSNQPQHF. The CDR3, as DNA: TGTGCCAGCATGGACAGCCTTAGCAATCAGCCCCAGCATTTT. J is TRBJ1-5 and V is TRBV19; a possible D gene is TRBD1 (6 bases). CDR1 LNHDA and CDR2 SQIVND come from the germline V gene (reference sequence). CDR3 length: 14 residues. V was shortened by 9 bases and J by 0 bases, with 12 bases between the two germline ends.

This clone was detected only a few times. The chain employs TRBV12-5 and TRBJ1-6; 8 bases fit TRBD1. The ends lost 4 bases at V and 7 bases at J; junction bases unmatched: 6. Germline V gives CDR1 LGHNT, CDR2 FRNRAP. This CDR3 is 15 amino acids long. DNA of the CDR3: TGTGCTAGTGGTTCCTCAGGGGGCTTGAATTCACCCCTCCACTTT. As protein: CASGSSGGLNSPLHF.

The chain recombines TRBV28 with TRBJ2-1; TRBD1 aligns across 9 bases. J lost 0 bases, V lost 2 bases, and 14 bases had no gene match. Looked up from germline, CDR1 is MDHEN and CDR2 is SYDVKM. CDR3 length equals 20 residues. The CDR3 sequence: CASSLARVPKTGGSYNEQFF. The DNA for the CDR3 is TGTGCCAGCAGTTTAGCCCGGGTCCCCAAGACAGGGGGCTCCTACAATGAGCAGTTCTTC.

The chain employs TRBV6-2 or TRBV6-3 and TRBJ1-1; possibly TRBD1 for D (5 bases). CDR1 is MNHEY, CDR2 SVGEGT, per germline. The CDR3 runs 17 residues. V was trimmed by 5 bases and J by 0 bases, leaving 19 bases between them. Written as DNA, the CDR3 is TGTGCCAGCAGTCCCTTACCCGCCAGGGTGATGAACACTGAAGCTTTCTTT. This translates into CASSPLPARVMNTEAFF.

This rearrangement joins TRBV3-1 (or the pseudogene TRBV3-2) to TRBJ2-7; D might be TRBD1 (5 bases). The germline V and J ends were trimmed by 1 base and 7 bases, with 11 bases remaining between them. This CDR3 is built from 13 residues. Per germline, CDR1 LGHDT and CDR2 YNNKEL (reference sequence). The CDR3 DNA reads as TGTGCCAGCAGCCAAGGCAGATCAGGGGAGCAGTACTTC. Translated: CASSQGRSGEQYF.

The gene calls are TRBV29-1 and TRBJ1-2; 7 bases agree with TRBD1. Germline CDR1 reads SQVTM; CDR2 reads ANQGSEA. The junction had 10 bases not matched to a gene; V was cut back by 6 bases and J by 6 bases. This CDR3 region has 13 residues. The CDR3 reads CSVAQRQGDGYTF. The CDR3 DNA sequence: TGCAGCGTCGCACAACGACAGGGCGATGGCTACACCTTC.

The CDR3, as DNA: TGTGCCAGTAGTATCACCAAGTACTCACCCCTCCACTTT. Its protein product is CASSITKYSPLHF. The rearrangement uses TRBV19 and TRBJ1-6; D is ambiguous. Between the trimmed V and J ends, which lost 3 bases and 10 bases, there was a span of 10 bases. This CDR3 has 13 residues. CDR1 and CDR2 from the germline V gene are LNHDA and SQIVND (reference sequence).

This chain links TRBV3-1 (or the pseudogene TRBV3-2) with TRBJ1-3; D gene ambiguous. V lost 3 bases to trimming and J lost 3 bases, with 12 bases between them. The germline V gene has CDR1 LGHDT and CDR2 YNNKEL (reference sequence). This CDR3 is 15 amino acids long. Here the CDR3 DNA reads TGTGCCAGCAGCCAGGGTATCGCGGGTGGAAACACCATATATTTT. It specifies CASSQGIAGGNTIYF.

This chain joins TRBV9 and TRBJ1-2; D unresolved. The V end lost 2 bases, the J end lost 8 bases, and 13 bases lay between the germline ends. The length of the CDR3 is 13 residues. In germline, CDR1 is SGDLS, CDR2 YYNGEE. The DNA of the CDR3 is TGTGCCAGCAGCGTCCTCCTTGACGGAGGCTACACCTTC. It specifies CASSVLLDGGYTF.

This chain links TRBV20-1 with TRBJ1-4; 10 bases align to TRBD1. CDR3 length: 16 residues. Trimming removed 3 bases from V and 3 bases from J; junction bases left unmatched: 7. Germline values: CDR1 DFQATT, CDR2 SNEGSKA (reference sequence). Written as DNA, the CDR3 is TGCAGTGCTAGTGGGGGACAGGGGTTGGCTAATGAAAAACTGTTTTTT. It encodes CSASGGQGLANEKLFF.

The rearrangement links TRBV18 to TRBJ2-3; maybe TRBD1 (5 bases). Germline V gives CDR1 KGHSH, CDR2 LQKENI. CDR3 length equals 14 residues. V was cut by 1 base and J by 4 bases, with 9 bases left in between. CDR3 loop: CASSPRLGADTQYF. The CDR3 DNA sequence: TGTGCCAGCTCACCACGGCTAGGGGCAGATACGCAGTATTTT.

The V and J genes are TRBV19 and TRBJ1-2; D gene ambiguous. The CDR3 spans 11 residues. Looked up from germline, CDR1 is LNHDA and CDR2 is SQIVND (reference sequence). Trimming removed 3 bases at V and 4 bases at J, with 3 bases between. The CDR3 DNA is TGTGCCAGTAGTATCCCCTATGGCTACACCTTC. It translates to CASSIPYGYTF.

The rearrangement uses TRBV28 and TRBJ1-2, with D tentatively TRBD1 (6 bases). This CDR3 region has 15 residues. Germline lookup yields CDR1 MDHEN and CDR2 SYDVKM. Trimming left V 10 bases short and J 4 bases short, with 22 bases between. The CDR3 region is CATHHGGATIYGYTF. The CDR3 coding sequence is TGTGCCACCCACCATGGGGGGGCGACGATCTATGGCTACACCTTC.

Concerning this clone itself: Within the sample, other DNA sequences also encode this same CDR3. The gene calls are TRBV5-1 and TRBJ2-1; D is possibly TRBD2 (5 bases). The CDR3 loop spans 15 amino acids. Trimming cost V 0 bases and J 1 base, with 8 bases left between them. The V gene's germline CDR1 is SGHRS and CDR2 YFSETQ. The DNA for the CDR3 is TGCGCCAGCAGCTTGGGGCTAGCTTCCTACAATGAGCAGTTCTTC. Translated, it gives CASSLGLASYNEQFF.

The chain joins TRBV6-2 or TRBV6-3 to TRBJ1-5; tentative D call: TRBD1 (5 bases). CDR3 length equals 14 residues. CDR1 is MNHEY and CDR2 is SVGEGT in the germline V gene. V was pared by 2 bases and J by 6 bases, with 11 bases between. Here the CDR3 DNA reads TGTGCCAGCAGTTACGAGGGGAAGGCTCAGCCCCAGCATTTT. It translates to CASSYEGKAQPQHF.

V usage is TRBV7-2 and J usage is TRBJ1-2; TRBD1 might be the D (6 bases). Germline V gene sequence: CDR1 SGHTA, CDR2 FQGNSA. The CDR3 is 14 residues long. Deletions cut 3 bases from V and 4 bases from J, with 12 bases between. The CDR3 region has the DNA TGTGCCAGCAGCTTTTTAGGGGGAAGCTATGGCTACACCTTC. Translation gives CASSFLGGSYGYTF.

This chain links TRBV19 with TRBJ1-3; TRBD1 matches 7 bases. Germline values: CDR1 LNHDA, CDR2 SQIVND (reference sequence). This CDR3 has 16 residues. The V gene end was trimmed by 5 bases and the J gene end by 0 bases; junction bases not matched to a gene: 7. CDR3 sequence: CASSPQTGTSGNTIYF. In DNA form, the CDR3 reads TGTGCCAGTAGTCCCCAGACAGGGACCTCTGGAAACACCATATATTTT.

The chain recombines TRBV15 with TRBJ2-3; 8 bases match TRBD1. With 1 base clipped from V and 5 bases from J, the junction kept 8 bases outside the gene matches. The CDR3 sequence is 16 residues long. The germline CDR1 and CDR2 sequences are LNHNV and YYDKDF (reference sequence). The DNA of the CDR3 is TGTGCCACCAGCAGAGGAAGGACAGGGTTGGTAGATACGCAGTATTTT. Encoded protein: CATSRGRTGLVDTQYF.

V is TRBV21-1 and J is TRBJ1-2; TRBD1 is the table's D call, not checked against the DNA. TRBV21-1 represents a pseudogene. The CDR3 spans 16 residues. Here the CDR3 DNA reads TGTGCCAGCATTGGAACAGGGGTCGCACGAAACTATGGCTACACCTTC. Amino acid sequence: CASIGTGVARNYGYTF.